This T cell receptor (beta chain) is drawn from a study of human CD8 memory T cell subsets. This CDR3 spans 17 amino acids. Per the germline V gene, CDR1 is MNHNY and CDR2 is SVGAGI (reference sequence). Comments on this clonotype: No antigen is known for it. This clone may be a read error of a much larger clone one base away.

UMI-labeled 5' RACE was used to make TCR beta libraries. TCRdb fed the 5' RACE reads into MiXCR, producing one record per CDR3 protein. The table lists thousands of distinct CDR3 sequences, 3.9% of them singletons, with 35% to 40% in the top ten. The study's findings and limits: Precursor exhausted and stem-like memory T cell repertoires shared minimal overlap.

The sequencing input was CD8+ T cells from PBMCs. The TCR comes from a human donor in good health. The J gene is TRBJ1-1, the V gene TRBV6-6, with D maybe TRBD1 (6 bases). CDR3 coding DNA: TGTGCCAGCAGTTACACCTTCAGGGGATCGATGAACATTGAAGCTTTCTTT. Its translation is CASSYTFRGSMNIEAFF.